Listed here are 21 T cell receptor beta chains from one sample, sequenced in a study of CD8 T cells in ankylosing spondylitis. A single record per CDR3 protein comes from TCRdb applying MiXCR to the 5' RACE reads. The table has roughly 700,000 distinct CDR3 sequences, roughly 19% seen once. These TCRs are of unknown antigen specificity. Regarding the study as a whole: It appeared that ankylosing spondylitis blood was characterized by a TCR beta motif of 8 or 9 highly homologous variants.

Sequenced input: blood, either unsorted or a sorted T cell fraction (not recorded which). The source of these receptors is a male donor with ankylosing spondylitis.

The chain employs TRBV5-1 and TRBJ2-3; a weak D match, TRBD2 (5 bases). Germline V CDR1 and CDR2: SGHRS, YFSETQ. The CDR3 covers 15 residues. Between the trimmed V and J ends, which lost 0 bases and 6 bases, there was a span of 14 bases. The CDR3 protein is CASSLDLAGADTQYF. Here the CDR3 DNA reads TGCGCCAGCAGCTTGGATTTGGCGGGCGCGGATACGCAGTATTTT.

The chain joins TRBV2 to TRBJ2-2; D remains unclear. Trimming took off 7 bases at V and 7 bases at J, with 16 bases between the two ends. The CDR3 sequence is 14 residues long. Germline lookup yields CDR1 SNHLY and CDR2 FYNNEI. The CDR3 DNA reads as TGTGCCAGCAACTCCCTGTTGGGGTTCGGGGAGCTGTTTTTT. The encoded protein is CASNSLLGFGELFF.

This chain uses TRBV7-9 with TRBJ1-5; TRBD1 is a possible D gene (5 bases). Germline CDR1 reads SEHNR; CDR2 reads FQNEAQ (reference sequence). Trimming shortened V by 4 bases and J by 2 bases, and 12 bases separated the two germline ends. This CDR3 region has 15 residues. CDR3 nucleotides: TGTGCCAGCAGCTCCGGGGCGTCGGGCAATCAGCCCCAGCATTTT. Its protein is CASSSGASGNQPQHF.

CDR3 bases: TGTGCCAGCAGTTCTACAGGGGGCTTCAACTATGGCTACACCTTC. Its protein is CASSSTGGFNYGYTF. The chain joins TRBV27 to TRBJ1-2; 9 nucleotides line up with TRBD1. There are 15 residues in the CDR3. CDR1 and CDR2 (germline): MNHEY, SMNVEV (reference sequence). V lost 4 bases to trimming and J lost 2 bases; unmatched junction nucleotides: 5.

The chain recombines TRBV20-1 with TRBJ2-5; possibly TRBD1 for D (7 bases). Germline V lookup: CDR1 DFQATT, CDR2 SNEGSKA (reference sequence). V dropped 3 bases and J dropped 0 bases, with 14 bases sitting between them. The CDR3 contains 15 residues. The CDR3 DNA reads TGCAGTGCTAGGAAGGCAGGGGGGTACCAAGAGACCCAGTACTTC. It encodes CSARKAGGYQETQYF.

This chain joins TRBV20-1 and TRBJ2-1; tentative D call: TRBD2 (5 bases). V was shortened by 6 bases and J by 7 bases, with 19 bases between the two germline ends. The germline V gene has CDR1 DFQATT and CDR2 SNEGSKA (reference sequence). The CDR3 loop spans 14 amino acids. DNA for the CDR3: TGCAGTGCGCCGCCCTTAGGGCCGGGGAATGAGCAGTTCTTC. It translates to CSAPPLGPGNEQFF.

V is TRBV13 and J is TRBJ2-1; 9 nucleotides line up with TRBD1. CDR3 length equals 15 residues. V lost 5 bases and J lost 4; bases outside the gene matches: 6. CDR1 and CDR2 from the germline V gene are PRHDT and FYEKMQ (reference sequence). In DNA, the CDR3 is TGTGCCAGCAGCACCGACAGGGGGGATTACAATGAGCAGTTCTTC. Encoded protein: CASSTDRGDYNEQFF. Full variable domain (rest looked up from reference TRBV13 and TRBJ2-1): AAGVIQSPRHLIKEKRETATLKCYPIPRHDTVYWYQQGPGQDPQFLISFYEKMQSDKGSIPDRFSAQQFSDYHSELNMSSLELGDSALYFCASSTDRGDYNEQFFGPGTRLTVL.

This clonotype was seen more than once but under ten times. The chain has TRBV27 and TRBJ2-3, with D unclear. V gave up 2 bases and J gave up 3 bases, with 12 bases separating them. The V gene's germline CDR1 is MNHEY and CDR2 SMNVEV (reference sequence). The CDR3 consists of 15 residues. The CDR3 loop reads CASSLKTPRTDTQYF. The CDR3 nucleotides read TGTGCCAGCAGTTTAAAGACTCCTAGGACAGATACGCAGTATTTT.

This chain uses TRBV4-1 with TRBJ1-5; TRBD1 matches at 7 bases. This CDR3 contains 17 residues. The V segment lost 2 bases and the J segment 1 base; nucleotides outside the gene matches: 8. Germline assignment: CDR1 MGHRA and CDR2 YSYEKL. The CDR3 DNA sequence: TGCGCCAGCAGCCAATTACAGGGGATCGGGAGCAATCAGCCCCAGCATTTT. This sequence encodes CASSQLQGIGSNQPQHF.

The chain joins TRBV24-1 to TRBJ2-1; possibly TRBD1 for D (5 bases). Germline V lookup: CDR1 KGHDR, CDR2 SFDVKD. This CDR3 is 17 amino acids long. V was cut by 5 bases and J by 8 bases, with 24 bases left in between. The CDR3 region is CATSVGAGWGTSDEQFF. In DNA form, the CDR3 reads TGTGCCACCAGTGTTGGGGCAGGGTGGGGAACGTCGGATGAGCAGTTCTTC.

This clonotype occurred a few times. This CDR3 reads CASSLVLAANTGELFF. CDR3 DNA sequence: TGTGCCAGCAGCTTAGTCTTAGCGGCAAACACCGGGGAGCTGTTTTTT. The chain carries TRBV7-2 and TRBJ2-2, with D possibly being TRBD2 (6 bases). The CDR3 runs 16 residues. V lost 1 base to trimming and J lost 2 bases, with 11 bases between them. The germline gives CDR1 SGHTA, CDR2 FQGNSA.

The CDR3 DNA follows: TGTGCCAGCAGCTTAGTGCAGGCCCACTATGGCTACACCTTC. Translation gives CASSLVQAHYGYTF. The chain recombines TRBV7-2 with TRBJ1-2, with D unclear. This CDR3 has 14 amino acids. Germline V lookup: CDR1 SGHTA, CDR2 FQGNSA. Trimming pared 1 base from V and 3 bases from J, leaving 9 bases between.

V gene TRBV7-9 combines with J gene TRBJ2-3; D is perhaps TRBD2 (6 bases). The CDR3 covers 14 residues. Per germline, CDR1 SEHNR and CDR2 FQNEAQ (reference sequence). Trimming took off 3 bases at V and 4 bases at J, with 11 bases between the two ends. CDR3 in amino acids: CASSLHGSSDTQYF. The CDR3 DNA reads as TGTGCCAGCAGCTTGCACGGGAGTTCAGATACGCAGTATTTT.

The CDR3 reads CASSKETGGYGYTF. In DNA form, the CDR3 reads TGTGCCAGCAGTAAAGAGACAGGGGGATATGGCTACACCTTC. V usage is TRBV6-2 or TRBV6-3 and J usage is TRBJ1-2; 9 bases match TRBD1. Trimming at V came to 5 bases and at J to 5 bases, leaving 6 bases not matched to a gene. Germline CDR1 MNHEY, CDR2 SVGEGT. The CDR3 contains 14 residues.

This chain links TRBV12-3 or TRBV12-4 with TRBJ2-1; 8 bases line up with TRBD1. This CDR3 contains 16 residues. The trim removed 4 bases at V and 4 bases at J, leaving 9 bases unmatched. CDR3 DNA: TGTGCCAGCAGTTCCACCTGGACAGGGAAATACAATGAGCAGTTCTTC. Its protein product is CASSSTWTGKYNEQFF.

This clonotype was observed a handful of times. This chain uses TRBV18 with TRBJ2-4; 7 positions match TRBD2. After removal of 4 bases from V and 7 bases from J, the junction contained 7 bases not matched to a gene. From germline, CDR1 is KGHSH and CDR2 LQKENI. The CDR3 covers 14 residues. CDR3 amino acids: CASSQGRDRNIQYF. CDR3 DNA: TGTGCCAGCTCACAGGGGAGGGACCGGAACATTCAGTACTTC.

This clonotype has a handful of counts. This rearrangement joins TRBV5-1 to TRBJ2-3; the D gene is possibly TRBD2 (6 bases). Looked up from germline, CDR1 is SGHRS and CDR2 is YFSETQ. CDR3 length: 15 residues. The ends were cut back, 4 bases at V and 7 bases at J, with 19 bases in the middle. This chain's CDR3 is CASSPGLSHLNTQYF. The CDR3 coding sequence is TGCGCCAGCAGCCCGGGACTCTCCCACCTTAATACGCAGTATTTT. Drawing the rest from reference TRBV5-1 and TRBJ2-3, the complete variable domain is KAGVTQTPRYLIKTRGQQVTLSCSPISGHRSVSWYQQTPGQGLQFLFEYFSETQRNKGNFPGRFSGRQFSNSRSEMNVSTLELGDSALYLCASSPGLSHLNTQYFGPGTRLTVL.

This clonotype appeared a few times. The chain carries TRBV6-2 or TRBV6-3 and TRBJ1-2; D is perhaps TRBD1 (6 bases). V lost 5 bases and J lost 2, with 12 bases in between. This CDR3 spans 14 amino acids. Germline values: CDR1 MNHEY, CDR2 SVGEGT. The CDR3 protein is CASSVPGANYGYTF. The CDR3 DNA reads TGTGCCAGCAGTGTCCCGGGGGCCAACTATGGCTACACCTTC.

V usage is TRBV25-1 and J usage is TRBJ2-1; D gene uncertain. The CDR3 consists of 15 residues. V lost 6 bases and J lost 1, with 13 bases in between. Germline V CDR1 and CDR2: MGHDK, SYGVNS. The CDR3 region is CASSADGVSYNEQFF. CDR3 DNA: TGTGCCAGCAGCGCAGACGGTGTATCCTACAATGAGCAGTTCTTC.

The CDR3 bases are TGTGCCAGCACTGCGTCTTGGGCCGGGGAGCTGTTTTTT. Translated, it gives CASTASWAGELFF. This rearrangement joins TRBV6-2 or TRBV6-3 to TRBJ2-2; D is undetermined. CDR3 length: 13 amino acids. Trimming took 7 bases from V and 6 from J, leaving 12 bases between them. Looked up from germline, CDR1 is MNHEY and CDR2 is SVGEGT.

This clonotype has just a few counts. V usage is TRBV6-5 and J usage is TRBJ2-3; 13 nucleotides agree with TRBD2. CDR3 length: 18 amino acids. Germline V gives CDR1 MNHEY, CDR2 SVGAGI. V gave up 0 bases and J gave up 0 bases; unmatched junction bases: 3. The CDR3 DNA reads TGTGCCAGCAGTTACTCGCCGACTAGCGGGGGGAGCACAGATACGCAGTATTTT. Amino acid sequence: CASSYSPTSGGSTDTQYF.